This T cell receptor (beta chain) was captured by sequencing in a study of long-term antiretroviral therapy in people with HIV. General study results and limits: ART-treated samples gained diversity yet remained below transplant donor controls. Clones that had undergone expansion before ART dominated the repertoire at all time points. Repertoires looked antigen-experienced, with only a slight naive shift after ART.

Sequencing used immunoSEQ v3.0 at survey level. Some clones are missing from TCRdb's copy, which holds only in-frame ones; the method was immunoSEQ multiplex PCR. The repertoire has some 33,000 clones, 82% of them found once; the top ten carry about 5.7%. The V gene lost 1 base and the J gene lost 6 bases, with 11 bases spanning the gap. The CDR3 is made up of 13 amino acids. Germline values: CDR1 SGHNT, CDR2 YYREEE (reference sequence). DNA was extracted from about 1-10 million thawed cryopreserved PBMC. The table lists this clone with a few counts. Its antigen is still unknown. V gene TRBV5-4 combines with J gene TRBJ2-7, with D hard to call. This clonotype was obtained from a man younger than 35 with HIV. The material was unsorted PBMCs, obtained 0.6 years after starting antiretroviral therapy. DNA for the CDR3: TGTGCCAGCAGCTTGTTTCCCGGCGGCGAGCAGTACTTC. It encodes CASSLFPGGEQYF.